These 15 T cell receptor beta chains originate from one sample sequenced in a study of shared clonotypes between healthy human individuals. Libraries were prepared by immunoSEQ multiplex PCR; TCRdb keeps only in-frame clonotypes and omits some of them. The sample carries approximately 2.3 million clones, approximately 95% recorded once. The specimen sequenced was naive CD4+ T cells from PBMCs. Subset in this sample: CD45RA+ positively selected. Receptors originate from a man between 18 and 29 years old in good health. Some clones in this sample may be carry-over from other donors' samples.

The V call is TRBV7-9, the J call TRBJ2-7; TRBD2 matches at 10 bases. This CDR3 is built from 14 residues. CDR1 and CDR2 (germline): SEHNR, FQNEAQ (reference sequence). After removal of 5 bases from V and 1 base from J, the junction contained 2 bases not matched to a gene. Here the CDR3 reads CASSQLAGSYEQYF. The CDR3 bases are TGTGCCAGCAGCCAACTAGCGGGGTCCTACGAGCAGTACTTC.

The gene calls are TRBV27 and TRBJ1-1; no firm D call. CDR1 is MNHEY, CDR2 SMNVEV, per germline (reference sequence). CDR3 length: 14 amino acids. V was pared by 3 bases and J by 1 base, with 9 bases between. The CDR3 sequence: CASSFYPRNTEAFF. For the CDR3, the DNA is TGTGCCAGCAGTTTTTATCCGCGGAACACTGAAGCTTTCTTT.

The gene calls are TRBV7-2 and TRBJ2-1, with TRBD1 matching 9 bases. The ends lost 4 bases at V and 8 bases at J; junction bases unmatched: 6. The CDR3 is made up of 14 amino acids. Germline loops: CDR1 SGHTA, CDR2 FQGNSA. CDR3 in DNA: TGTGCCAGCAGCTGGGACAGGGTCGCGGATGAGCAGTTCTTC. Its translation is CASSWDRVADEQFF.

This clone was picked up one time. V gene TRBV23-1 combines with J gene TRBJ2-7, with a weak D call TRBD1 (7 bases). TRBV23-1 is labeled an ORF, and its function is uncertain. V dropped 3 bases and J dropped 5 bases, with 23 bases sitting between them. There are 17 residues in the CDR3. CDR3 sequence: CASSHGEDRDAGNEQYF. The CDR3 DNA reads TGCGCCAGCAGTCATGGGGAAGACAGGGATGCGGGGAACGAGCAGTACTTC.

The rearrangement joins TRBV7-8 to TRBJ1-1; a weak D match, TRBD1 (6 bases). Trimming left V 0 bases short and J 3 bases short, with 8 bases between. This CDR3 comprises 14 residues. Germline V gene data show CDR1 as SGHVS and CDR2 as FQNEAQ. The CDR3 DNA reads TGTGCCAGCAGCTTAGCAGGGGGATACACTGAAGCTTTCTTT. Its protein product is CASSLAGGYTEAFF.

The sample holds one count of this clone. This rearrangement joins TRBV7-8 to TRBJ1-5; TRBD1 is a possible D gene (6 bases). The V gene's germline CDR1 is SGHVS and CDR2 FQNEAQ. The V and J ends lost 1 base and 1 base respectively, with 14 bases between them. This CDR3 is built from 17 residues. This CDR3 is CASSLGERGTSNQPQHF. Written as DNA, the CDR3 is TGTGCCAGCAGCTTAGGTGAGAGAGGGACAAGCAATCAGCCCCAGCATTTT.

Concerning this clone itself: At one boundary the junction diverges from the germline segment, which might be a read error. The CDR3 nucleotides are TGTGCCAGCAGTGAATCGGTCGGAGAAGAGACCCGGTACTTC. It specifies CASSESVGEETRYF. The rearrangement joins TRBV6-4 to TRBJ2-5; no firm D call. There are 14 residues in the CDR3. CDR1 MRHNA and CDR2 SNTAGT come from the germline V gene.

Concerning this clone: The sample holds other DNA sequences that translate to the same CDR3. V gene TRBV7-2 combines with J gene TRBJ1-5; D is unresolved. The CDR3 loop spans 12 amino acids. Germline V gene sequence: CDR1 SGHTA, CDR2 FQGNSA. V was shortened by 1 base and J by 5 bases, with 3 bases between the two germline ends. The CDR3 spells CASSLGYQPQHF. CDR3 DNA sequence: TGTGCCAGCAGCTTAGGTTATCAGCCCCAGCATTTT.

As for this clone: Other DNA sequences in the sample encode the same CDR3. The chain couples TRBV5-1 to TRBJ2-7, with TRBD2 matching over 13 bases. The length of the CDR3 is 14 residues. Germline CDR1 reads SGHRS; CDR2 reads YFSETQ. The J segment lost 3 bases and the V segment lost 5 bases, leaving 2 bases of the junction unmatched. DNA for the CDR3: TGCGCCAGCAGTAGGACTAGCGGGAGCTACGAGCAGTACTTC. As protein: CASSRTSGSYEQYF.

This chain joins TRBV28 and TRBJ2-5; D may correspond to TRBD1 or TRBD2 (5 bases each). Germline assignment: CDR1 MDHEN and CDR2 SYDVKM. The CDR3 runs 17 residues. The V and J ends lost 5 bases and 2 bases respectively, with 21 bases between them. CDR3 in amino acids: CASSPSAGSGWQETQYF. Written as DNA, the CDR3 is TGTGCCAGCAGTCCTTCGGCAGGGAGTGGATGGCAAGAGACCCAGTACTTC. Drawing the rest from reference TRBV28 and TRBJ2-5, the complete variable domain is DVKVTQSSRYLVKRTGEKVFLECVQDMDHENMFWYRQDPGLGLRLIYFSYDVKMKEKGDIPEGYSVSREKKERFSLILESASTNQTSMYLCASSPSAGSGWQETQYFGPGTRLLVL.

The rearrangement joins TRBV5-4 to TRBJ2-5, with 11 bases lining up with TRBD2. The CDR3 has 17 amino acids. The junction had 9 bases not matched to a gene; V was cut back by 4 bases and J by 1 base. CDR1 and CDR2 (germline): SGHNT, YYREEE (reference sequence). The CDR3 coding sequence is TGTGCCAGCAGCCCCGGGACTAGCGGTTCTACCCAAGAGACCCAGTACTTC. This translates into CASSPGTSGSTQETQYF.

Concerning this clone: This CDR3 is also generated by other DNA sequences in the sample. This chain joins TRBV30 and TRBJ1-5, with TRBD1 as a possible D gene (6 bases). The V and J ends lost 0 bases and 7 bases respectively, with 10 bases between them. Germline V gene lookup returns CDR1 GTSNPN and CDR2 SVGIG (reference sequence). This CDR3 has 13 residues. The CDR3 DNA sequence: TGTGCCTGGAGTGTACAGGGCGGGCAGCCCCAGCATTTT. This sequence encodes CAWSVQGGQPQHF.

The rearrangement links TRBV7-8 to TRBJ2-1; TRBD2 matches 9 bases. V dropped 8 bases and J dropped 7; count of bases not matched to a gene: 15. In germline, CDR1 is SGHVS, CDR2 FQNEAQ. The CDR3 has 16 amino acids. CDR3 region: CASGIPLAGTTNEQFF. The CDR3, as DNA: TGTGCCAGCGGGATACCACTAGCGGGCACGACGAATGAGCAGTTCTTC.

The genes are TRBV30 and TRBJ2-1; 9 bases fit TRBD2. There are 14 residues in the CDR3. The junction had 4 bases not matched to a gene; V was cut back by 4 bases and J by 3 bases. From germline, CDR1 is GTSNPN and CDR2 SVGIG (reference sequence). In DNA, the CDR3 is TGTGCCTGGACCCGCGGGAGGGACTACAATGAGCAGTTCTTC. Translated: CAWTRGRDYNEQFF.

The V and J genes are TRBV11-1 and TRBJ1-2, with 8 nucleotides matching TRBD1. Trimming took 5 bases from V and 7 from J; bases not matched to a gene: 6. CDR1 is SGHAT, CDR2 FQDESV, per germline (reference sequence). CDR3 length equals 13 residues. The DNA of the CDR3 is TGTGCCAGCAGCAAGGACAGGGTAGCTGGCTACACCTTC. It codes for CASSKDRVAGYTF.